This T cell receptor beta chain appears in the sequencing data of a study of T cells after somatic rescue of genetic block. The repertoire was sequenced with immunoSEQ multiplex PCR; TCRdb's copy has only in-frame clones and lacks some. The table has tens of thousands of clones, approximately 91% seen once. The ends lost 1 base at V and 5 bases at J; junction bases unmatched: 3. This CDR3 region has 15 residues. The germline gives CDR1 SGDLS, CDR2 YYNGEE. The sample consisted of peripheral blood mononuclear cells (PBMCs). The clonotype comes from a man aged 30 to 39. The rearrangement joins TRBV9 to TRBJ1-6; 7 nucleotides agree with TRBD1. CDR3 nucleotide sequence: TGTGCCAGCAGCGTATTTGGGACAGATAATTCACCCCTCCACTTT. Protein: CASSVFGTDNSPLHF.